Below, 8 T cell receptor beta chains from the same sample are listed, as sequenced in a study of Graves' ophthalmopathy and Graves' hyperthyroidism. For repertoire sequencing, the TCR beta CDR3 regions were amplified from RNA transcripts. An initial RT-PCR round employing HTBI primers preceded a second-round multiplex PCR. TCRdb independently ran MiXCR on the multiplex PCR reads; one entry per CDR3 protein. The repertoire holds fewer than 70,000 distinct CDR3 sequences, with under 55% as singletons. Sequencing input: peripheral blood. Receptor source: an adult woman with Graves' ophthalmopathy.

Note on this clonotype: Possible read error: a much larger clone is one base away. The CDR3 spells CSARDTGTLGSVQLF. The DNA for the CDR3 is TGCAGTGCTAGAGATACAGGCACCTTGGGGAGTGTGCAGCTCTTC. The V gene is TRBV20-1, the J gene TRBJ2-1; D is perhaps TRBD1 or TRBD2 (5 bases each). The CDR3 is made up of 15 amino acids. Germline assignment: CDR1 DFQATT and CDR2 SNEGSKA (reference sequence).

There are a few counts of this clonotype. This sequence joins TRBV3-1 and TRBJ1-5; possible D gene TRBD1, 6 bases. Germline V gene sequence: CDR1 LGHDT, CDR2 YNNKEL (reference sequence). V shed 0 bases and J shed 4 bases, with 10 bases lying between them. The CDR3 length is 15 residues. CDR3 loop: CASSQDSRGNQPQHF. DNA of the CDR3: TGTGCCAGCAGCCAAGACTCCAGGGGAAATCAGCCCCAGCATTTT.

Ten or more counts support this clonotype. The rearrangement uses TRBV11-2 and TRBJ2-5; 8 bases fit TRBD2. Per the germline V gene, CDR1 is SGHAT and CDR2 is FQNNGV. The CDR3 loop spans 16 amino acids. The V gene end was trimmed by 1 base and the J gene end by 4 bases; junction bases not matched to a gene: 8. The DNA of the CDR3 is TGTGCCAGCAGCTTAGCAGGGGCGGGAGGAGTAGAGACCCAGTACTTC. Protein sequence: CASSLAGAGGVETQYF.

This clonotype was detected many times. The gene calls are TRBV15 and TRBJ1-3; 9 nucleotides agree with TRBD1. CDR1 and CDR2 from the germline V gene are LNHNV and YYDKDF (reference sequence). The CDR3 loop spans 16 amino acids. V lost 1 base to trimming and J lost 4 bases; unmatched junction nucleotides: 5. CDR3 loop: CATSRVQGARGNTIYF. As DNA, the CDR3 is TGTGCCACCAGCAGAGTACAGGGGGCGCGCGGAAACACCATATATTTT.

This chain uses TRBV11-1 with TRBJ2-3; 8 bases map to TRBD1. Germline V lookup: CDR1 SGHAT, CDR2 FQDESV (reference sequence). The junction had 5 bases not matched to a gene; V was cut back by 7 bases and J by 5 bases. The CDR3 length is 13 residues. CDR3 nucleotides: TGTGCCAGCAAGGGGACAGGATTAGATACGCAGTATTTT. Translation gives CASKGTGLDTQYF.

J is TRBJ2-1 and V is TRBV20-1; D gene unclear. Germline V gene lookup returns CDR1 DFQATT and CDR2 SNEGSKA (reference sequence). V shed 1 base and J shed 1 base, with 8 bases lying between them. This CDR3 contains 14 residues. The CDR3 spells CSARAIRSYNEQFF. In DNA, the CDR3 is TGCAGTGCTAGAGCAATTAGGTCCTACAATGAGCAGTTCTTC.

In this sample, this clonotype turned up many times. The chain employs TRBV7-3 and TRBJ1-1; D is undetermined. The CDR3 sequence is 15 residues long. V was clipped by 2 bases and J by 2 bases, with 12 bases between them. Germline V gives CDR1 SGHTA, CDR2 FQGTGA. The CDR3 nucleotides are TGTGCCAGCAGCTTACGGGGAAGAATTAACACTGAAGCTTTCTTT. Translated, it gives CASSLRGRINTEAFF.

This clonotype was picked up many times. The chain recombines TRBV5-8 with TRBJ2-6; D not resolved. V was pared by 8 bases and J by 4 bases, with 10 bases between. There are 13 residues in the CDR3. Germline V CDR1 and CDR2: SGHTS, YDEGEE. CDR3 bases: TGTGCCAGTCGTGGCCTGGGGGCCAACGTCCTGACTTTC. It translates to CASRGLGANVLTF.